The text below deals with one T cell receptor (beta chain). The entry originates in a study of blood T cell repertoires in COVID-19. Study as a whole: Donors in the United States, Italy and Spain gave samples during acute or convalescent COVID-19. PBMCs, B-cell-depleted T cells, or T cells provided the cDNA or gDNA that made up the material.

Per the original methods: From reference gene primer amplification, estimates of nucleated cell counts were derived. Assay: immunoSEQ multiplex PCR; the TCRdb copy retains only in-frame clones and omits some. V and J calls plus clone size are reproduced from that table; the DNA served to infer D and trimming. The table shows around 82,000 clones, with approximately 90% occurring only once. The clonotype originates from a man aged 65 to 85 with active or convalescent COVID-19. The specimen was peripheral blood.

The CDR3 DNA reads as TGTGCCAGCAGTCGACAGGGGTTTCAGCCCCAGCATTTT. This gives the protein CASSRQGFQPQHF. The chain combines TRBV12-3 or TRBV12-4 with TRBJ1-5; 8 nucleotides align to TRBD1. Germline trimming cut 5 bases from V and 6 bases from J; bases unmatched to any gene: 3. This CDR3 is 13 amino acids long.